The clone carrying this T cell receptor beta chain was seen once. The antigen is not known. Adolescents were screened for latent TB by skin test and IGRA. Here immunoSEQ multiplex PCR was the method, and the copy in TCRdb shows in-frame clones only, minus some. The sample carries fewer than 45,000 clones, more than 90% recorded once. This sample is drawn from a study of T cells in tuberculosis. At the level of the study: In South Africa, adults with active tuberculosis were compared with IGRA-negative and latently infected IGRA-positive adolescents.

Trimming removed 2 bases from V and 2 bases from J; junction bases left unmatched: 4. Germline lookup yields CDR1 SGHRS and CDR2 YFSETQ. CDR3 length: 14 residues. Study-wide results and caveats: Shorter CDR3-alpha in active tuberculosis partly drove smaller distances.

The TCR sequence derives from a donor between 10 and 35 years old with latent tuberculosis or without tuberculosis infection. The sequencing sample was made of PBMCs. This chain connects TRBV5-1 to TRBJ2-7, with TRBD2 matching over 7 bases. CDR3 DNA sequence: TGCGCCAGCAGCTTAGGGACTAAAACCTACGAGCAGTACTTC. This gives the protein CASSLGTKTYEQYF.